The 10 T cell receptor beta chains below come from one sample, sequenced in a study of blood T cell repertoires in COVID-19. Sequencing used immunoSEQ multiplex PCR; TCRdb keeps in-frame clones, though not all of them. The repertoire consists of approximately 200,000 clones, with 79% occurring once and the leading ten covering around 16%. Sequences were obtained from peripheral blood. These receptors were collected from a man aged 55 to 69 with active or convalescent COVID-19.

J is TRBJ2-5 and V is TRBV18; D is perhaps TRBD1 (6 bases). Germline CDR1 KGHSH, CDR2 LQKENI. The CDR3 totals 16 residues. V was clipped by 0 bases and J by 0 bases, with 11 bases between them. The CDR3 DNA sequence: TGTGCCAGCTCACCACCCCAGGGACAATACCAAGAGACCCAGTACTTC. Amino acid sequence: CASSPPQGQYQETQYF.

V gene TRBV19 combines with J gene TRBJ2-7, with 9 bases lining up with TRBD1. This CDR3 comprises 13 residues. Germline CDR1 and CDR2: LNHDA and SQIVND (reference sequence). Losses at the gene ends were 5 bases for V and 7 bases for J; bases not matched to a gene: 6. In nucleotides, the CDR3 is TGTGCCAGTAGTGGGGGACAGGGAGTTGAGCAGTACTTC. Its translation is CASSGGQGVEQYF. The complete variable domain, with remaining parts taken from reference TRBV19 and TRBJ2-7, reads DGGITQSPKYLFRKEGQNVTLSCEQNLNHDAMYWYRQDPGQGLRLIYYSQIVNDFQKGDIAEGYSVSREKKESFPLTVTSAQKNPTAFYLCASSGGQGVEQYFGPGTRLTVT.

The chain uses TRBV19 and TRBJ1-4; D might be TRBD1 (5 bases). This CDR3 comprises 13 residues. V dropped 9 bases and J dropped 8 bases, with 16 bases sitting between them. Germline CDR1 and CDR2: LNHDA and SQIVND (reference sequence). CDR3 DNA sequence: TGTGCCAGCAGGGCCCCCTCGGTGGAAAAACTGTTTTTT. Its protein is CASRAPSVEKLFF.

J is TRBJ1-6 and V is TRBV18; TRBD1 aligns across 12 bases. This CDR3 has 15 residues. Germline-derived CDR1 and CDR2 are KGHSH and LQKENI. J lost 10 bases, V lost 5 bases, and 6 bases had no gene match. The CDR3 coding sequence is TGTGCCAGCTCAACCGGGACAGGGGGCGAATCACCCCTCCACTTT. Amino acids: CASSTGTGGESPLHF.

This clone has more than one count but fewer than ten. The chain couples TRBV28 to TRBJ1-1; no reliable D call. Trimming shortened V by 3 bases and J by 1 base, and 15 bases separated the two germline ends. CDR1 is MDHEN, CDR2 SYDVKM, per germline. This CDR3 has 16 residues. CDR3 coding DNA: TGTGCCAGCAGTTTTAGATCTTTTCCAGGGAACACTGAAGCTTTCTTT. The encoded protein is CASSFRSFPGNTEAFF.

This chain uses TRBV9 with TRBJ2-3, with 7 bases identical to TRBD2. CDR3 length: 16 residues. The germline V gene has CDR1 SGDLS and CDR2 YYNGEE. V trimming: 2 bases; J trimming: 4 bases; junction bases outside the gene matches: 10. CDR3: CASSVPSGGRADTQYF. Written as DNA, the CDR3 is TGTGCCAGCAGCGTCCCTAGCGGAGGGAGGGCAGATACGCAGTATTTT.

The V gene is TRBV3-1 (or the pseudogene TRBV3-2), the J gene TRBJ2-1; 10 positions agree with TRBD2. CDR3 length: 14 amino acids. The V and J ends lost 0 bases and 9 bases, in that order; junction bases with no gene match: 2. The germline gives CDR1 LGHDT, CDR2 YNNKEL (reference sequence). CDR3 DNA: TGTGCCAGCAGCCAAGACAGCGGGAGGGTTGAGCAGTTCTTC. Translation: CASSQDSGRVEQFF.

CDR3 in DNA: TGTGCCAGCAGTGGGAGTGGAGATACGCAGTATTTT. Translating it yields CASSGSGDTQYF. The chain uses TRBV6-6 and TRBJ2-3; the D gene is possibly TRBD2 (5 bases). Between the trimmed V and J ends, which lost 5 bases and 5 bases, there was a span of 8 bases. Per the germline V gene, CDR1 is MNHNY and CDR2 is SVGAGI (reference sequence). This CDR3 is built from 12 residues.

The genes are TRBV21-1 and TRBJ1-1; TRBD1 is the table's D call and was not checked against the DNA. TRBV21-1 is annotated as a pseudogene. The CDR3 extends over 14 amino acids. CDR3 protein: CASSTPGEGAEAFF. For the CDR3, the DNA is TGTGCCAGCAGCACCCCAGGGGAAGGTGCTGAAGCTTTCTTT.

The gene calls are TRBV7-8 and TRBJ2-7; D might be TRBD1 (6 bases). Per the germline V gene, CDR1 is SGHVS and CDR2 is FQNEAQ. This CDR3 has 13 amino acids. Between the trimmed V and J ends, which lost 2 bases and 6 bases, there was a span of 11 bases. The chain's CDR3 is CASSLSAGAEQYF. The CDR3 nucleotides read TGTGCCAGCAGCTTAAGTGCAGGGGCCGAGCAGTACTTC.